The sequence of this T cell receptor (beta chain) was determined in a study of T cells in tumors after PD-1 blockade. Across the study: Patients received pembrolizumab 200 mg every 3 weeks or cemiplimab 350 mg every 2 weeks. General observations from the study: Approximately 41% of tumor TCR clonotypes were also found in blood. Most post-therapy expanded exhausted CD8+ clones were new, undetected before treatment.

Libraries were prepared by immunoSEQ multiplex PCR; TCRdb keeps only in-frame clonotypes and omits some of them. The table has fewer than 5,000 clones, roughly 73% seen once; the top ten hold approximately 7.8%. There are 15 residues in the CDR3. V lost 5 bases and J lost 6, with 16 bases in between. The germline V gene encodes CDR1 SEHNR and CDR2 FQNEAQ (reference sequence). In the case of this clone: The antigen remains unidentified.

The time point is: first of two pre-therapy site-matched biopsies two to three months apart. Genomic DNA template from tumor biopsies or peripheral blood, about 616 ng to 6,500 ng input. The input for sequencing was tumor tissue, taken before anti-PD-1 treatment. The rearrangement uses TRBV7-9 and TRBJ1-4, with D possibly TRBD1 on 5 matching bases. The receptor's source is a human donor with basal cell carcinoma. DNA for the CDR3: TGTGCCAGCAGCAGCGGGCCCACGGGGGATGAAAAACTGTTTTTT. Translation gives CASSSGPTGDEKLFF.